A selection of T cell receptor beta chains follows, all from one sample in a study of post-analysis software for immune sequencing data. TCRdb reprocessed the PCR reads via MiXCR and lists one record per CDR3 protein. The repertoire holds roughly 170,000 distinct CDR3 sequences, with around 28% as singletons. The source material was blood. The receptors derive from a girl aged 10 to 17 with multiple sclerosis. CDR3s include the opening cysteine and the closing phenylalanine or tryptophan. A D gene is named only where the DNA matches it firmly. Some rows have no size entry. The others give once, few or many, or a class for an expanded clone.

J gene	D gene	V gene	clone size	CDR3 protein	CDR3 DNA
TRBJ1-1	NA	TRBV5-6	few	CASSLAFTMNTEAFF	TGTGCCAGCAGCTTAGCGTTCACGATGAACACTGAAGCTTTCTTT
TRBJ2-7	TRBD1	TRBV14	NA	CASSSTGGEQYF	TGTGCCAGCAGCTCTACAGGGGGCGAGCAGTACTTC
TRBJ2-1	NA	TRBV5-1	NA	CASSQDRKSYNEQFF	TGCGCCAGCAGCCAGGACAGAAAGTCCTACAATGAGCAGTTCTTC
TRBJ2-1	TRBD2	TRBV6-4	many	CASSLTGGGDEQFF	TGTGCCAGCAGTTTAACGGGAGGCGGGGATGAGCAGTTCTTC
TRBJ2-2	NA	TRBV12-3/TRBV12-4	NA	CASSLSGSPGSGELFF	TGTGCCAGCAGTCTTTCGGGCTCCCCGGGGTCCGGGGAGCTGTTTTTT
TRBJ2-7	NA	TRBV19	NA	CATASGYEQYF	TGTGCCACCGCCTCAGGCTACGAGCAGTACTTC
TRBJ2-1	TRBD2	TRBV12-3/TRBV12-4	NA	CASSLYSGGHSYNEQFF	TGTGCCAGCAGTTTATATAGCGGGGGCCACTCCTACAATGAGCAGTTCTTC
TRBJ2-3	NA	TRBV6-2/TRBV6-3	NA	CASTRADTQYF	TGTGCCAGCACCCGAGCGGATACGCAGTATTTT
TRBJ2-1	TRBD1	TRBV5-1	many	CASSLELGQGRNEQFF	TGCGCCAGCAGCTTGGAGTTGGGACAGGGGCGGAATGAGCAGTTCTTC
TRBJ1-4	NA	TRBV4-1	few	CASSQGNRDNEKLFF	TGCGCCAGCAGCCAAGGAAACAGGGATAATGAAAAACTGTTTTTT
TRBJ1-4	NA	TRBV6-5	many	CASSYLQEGEKLFF	TGTGCCAGCAGTTACTTGCAAGAGGGTGAAAAACTGTTTTTT
TRBJ2-5	TRBD1	TRBV12-3/TRBV12-4	many	CASSLGQSQETQYF	TGTGCCAGCAGTTTGGGACAGTCCCAAGAGACCCAGTACTTC
TRBJ2-1	NA	TRBV12-3/TRBV12-4	few	CASRPTGRGAHEQFF	TGTGCCAGCAGACCCACAGGGAGGGGTGCGCATGAGCAGTTCTTC
TRBJ2-2	NA	TRBV20-1	NA	CSASSLNTGELFF	TGCAGTGCTAGCTCGCTGAACACCGGGGAGCTGTTTTTT
TRBJ1-6	NA	TRBV5-1	NA	CASSPGPVDSTLHF	TGCGCCAGCAGCCCAGGACCGGTTGATTCAACCCTCCACTTT
TRBJ2-3	TRBD2	TRBV10-2	many	CASSESGRGDTQYF	TGCGCCAGCAGTGAATCCGGGAGGGGAGATACGCAGTATTTT
TRBJ2-3	NA	TRBV7-8	few	CASSLSVRSTDTQYF	TGTGCCAGCAGCTTATCGGTGAGGAGCACAGATACGCAGTATTTT
TRBJ1-1	NA	TRBV20-1	few	CSARDSGGVTEAFF	TGCAGTGCTAGAGATTCGGGTGGGGTCACTGAAGCTTTCTTT
TRBJ2-1	NA	TRBV10-3	many	CASAQGDLGGYNEQFF	TGTGCCTCGGCACAGGGAGATCTAGGTGGCTACAATGAGCAGTTCTTC
TRBJ2-7	TRBD2	TRBV7-2	few	CASSIQGLAAYEQYF	TGTGCCAGCAGCATTCAGGGACTAGCGGCCTACGAGCAGTACTTC
TRBJ2-3	TRBD2	TRBV4-1	many	CASSHLAGATDTQYF	TGCGCCAGCAGCCACTTGGCGGGAGCAACAGATACGCAGTATTTT
TRBJ2-7	NA	TRBV5-1	few	CASRFGDVPTYEQYF	TGCGCCAGCAGATTTGGTGATGTGCCTACCTACGAGCAGTACTTC
TRBJ2-3	NA	TRBV13	NA	CASSPRTVTDTQYF	TGTGCCAGCAGCCCCCGGACGGTCACAGATACGCAGTATTTT
TRBJ2-7	NA	TRBV18	once	CASSPNGPYYEQYF	TGTGCCAGCTCACCAAATGGCCCTTACTACGAGCAGTACTTC
TRBJ2-6	NA	TRBV27	many	CASRAPSSGANVLTF	TGTGCCAGCAGAGCACCTAGCTCTGGGGCCAACGTCCTGACTTTC
TRBJ2-7	TRBD1	TRBV6-1	few	CASSSPTGAYEQYF	TGTGCCAGCAGTTCCCCGACAGGGGCCTACGAGCAGTACTTC
TRBJ2-1	NA	TRBV28	NA	CAGSPETGGNEQFF	TGTGCCGGCAGCCCGGAGACCGGAGGAAATGAGCAGTTCTTC
TRBJ2-1	TRBD2	TRBV6-6	few	CASSYSTSAYEQFF	TGTGCCAGCAGTTACTCGACTAGCGCTTATGAGCAGTTCTTC
TRBJ2-3	TRBD1	TRBV9	NA	CASSTWTGLFTDTQYF	TGTGCCAGCAGCACTTGGACAGGTCTTTTCACAGATACGCAGTATTTT
TRBJ2-1	NA	TRBV5-1	many	CASSPRAGGGLNEQFF	TGCGCCAGCAGCCCCCGCGCAGGAGGGGGGCTAAATGAGCAGTTCTTC
TRBJ2-4	NA	TRBV5-1	many	CASSLFQGGNIQYF	TGCGCCAGCAGCTTGTTTCAGGGAGGAAACATTCAGTACTTC
TRBJ1-1	NA	TRBV20-1	NA	CSARDQRRDRNTEAFF	TGCAGTGCTAGAGATCAGCGGCGGGACCGGAACACTGAAGCTTTCTTT
TRBJ1-5	NA	TRBV5-5	few	CASSFLGGPNQPQHF	TGTGCCAGCAGCTTCCTAGGGGGGCCCAACCAGCCCCAGCATTTT
TRBJ2-7	TRBD1	TRBV5-5	many	CASSRDRGSYEQYF	TGTGCCAGCAGCCGCGACAGGGGCTCCTACGAGCAGTACTTC
TRBJ2-5	TRBD2	TRBV2	few	CASTLLAGKETQYF	TGTGCCAGCACCCTACTAGCGGGAAAAGAGACCCAGTACTTC
TRBJ2-1	NA	TRBV3-1	NA	CASSRPNYSEQFF	TGTGCCAGCAGCCGACCCAACTACAGTGAGCAGTTCTTC
TRBJ2-3	TRBD2	TRBV12-3/TRBV12-4	NA	CASRREEGQDAQYF	TGTGCCAGCAGGCGGGAGGAGGGGCAAGATGCGCAGTATTTT
TRBJ2-5	TRBD2	TRBV5-1	NA	CASSLGGDGSNEQYF	TGCGCCAGCAGCCTGGGGGGGGACGGGAGCAATGAGCAGTACTTC
TRBJ2-1	NA	TRBV12-3/TRBV12-4	NA	CASSAQGNEQFF	TGTGCCAGCAGTGCGCAGGGTAATGAGCAGTTCTTC
TRBJ1-4	NA	TRBV5-1	NA	CASSFLDGEKLFF	TGCGCCAGCAGCTTTTTGGATGGGGAAAAACTGTTTTTT
TRBJ2-4	TRBD1	TRBV12-3/TRBV12-4	many	CASSLGQGSKNIQYF	TGTGCCAGCAGTTTGGGACAGGGAAGCAAAAACATTCAGTACTTC
TRBJ2-1	NA	TRBV9	few	CASSVGGGSTSYNEQFF	TGTGCCAGCAGCGTAGGAGGGGGGAGCACTTCCTACAATGAGCAGTTCTTC
TRBJ1-2	TRBD1	TRBV20-1	NA	CSATTGVDYNYGYTF	TGCAGTGCCACAACAGGGGTCGACTACAACTATGGCTACACCTTC
TRBJ2-1	NA	TRBV3-1	NA	CASSPPSGGKYNEQFF	TGTGCCAGCAGCCCCCCGTCTGGGGGGAAGTACAATGAGCAGTTCTTC
TRBJ2-7	NA	TRBV4-1	NA	CAGSQVAESYEQYF	TGCGCCGGCAGCCAAGTGGCGGAGAGCTACGAGCAGTACTTC
TRBJ2-7	TRBD2	TRBV6-9	many	CASSYNGTSGNEQYF	TGTGCCAGCAGTTATAACGGGACTAGCGGCAACGAGCAGTACTTC
TRBJ2-7	TRBD2	TRBV5-5	NA	CASSFLAGVGSYEQYF	TGTGCCAGCAGCTTCCTGGCGGGAGTAGGATCCTACGAGCAGTACTTC
TRBJ2-5	NA	TRBV5-1	once	CASSLAPPPETQYF	TGCGCCAGCAGCTTGGCCCCCCCTCCGGAGACCCAGTACTTC
TRBJ2-7	TRBD2	TRBV20-1	many	CSARGLSGTSGYEQYF	TGCAGTGCTAGAGGTCTATCCGGGACTAGCGGCTACGAGCAGTACTTC
TRBJ2-3	NA	TRBV23-1	NA	CASSQGCGSGTDTQYF	TGCGCCAGCAGTCAAGGTTGTGGGAGCGGCACAGATACGCAGTATTTT
TRBJ2-7	NA	TRBV27	NA	CASSFRGGAGYEQYF	TGTGCCAGCAGTTTTCGTGGTGGGGCTGGCTACGAGCAGTACTTC
TRBJ2-7	TRBD2	TRBV4-1	NA	CASSQEVWASGRALGYEQYF	TGCGCCAGCAGCCAAGAGGTCTGGGCTAGCGGGAGGGCCCTTGGGTACGAGCAGTACTTC
TRBJ2-3	TRBD2	TRBV20-1	many	CSASQSAGWVGADTQYF	TGCAGTGCTAGTCAGTCAGCGGGATGGGTAGGCGCAGATACGCAGTATTTT
TRBJ2-2	TRBD2	TRBV4-2	few	CASRYEREVGGELFF	TGTGCCAGCAGATACGAGCGGGAGGTCGGCGGGGAGCTGTTTTTT
TRBJ2-1	NA	TRBV3-1	few	CASSMIDEQFF	TGTGCCAGCAGCATGATAGATGAGCAGTTCTTC
TRBJ1-1	NA	TRBV2	NA	CANPNLGTNTEAFF	TGTGCCAACCCCAATTTGGGGACCAACACTGAAGCTTTCTTT
TRBJ1-1	NA	TRBV12-3/TRBV12-4	NA	CASSSGPWNTEAFF	TGTGCCAGCAGTTCGGGACCTTGGAACACTGAAGCTTTCTTT
TRBJ2-4	NA	TRBV7-3	many	CASSMEGQKNIQYF	TGTGCCAGCAGCATGGAAGGGCAAAAAAACATTCAGTACTTC
TRBJ2-5	TRBD1	TRBV6-5	many	CASSYSATGRETQYF	TGTGCCAGCAGTTACTCAGCGACAGGGCGCGAGACCCAGTACTTC